This entry lists 23 T cell receptor beta chains sequenced from one sample in a study of T cells in Graves' hyperthyroidism and ophthalmopathy. The CDR3 regions of TCR beta were amplified from RNA transcripts. HTBI primers were employed in a first-round RT-PCR of the TCR CDR3. TCRdb reprocessed the multiplex PCR reads with MiXCR, giving one entry per CDR3 protein. The table has under 350,000 distinct CDR3 sequences, roughly 13% seen once. Sequences were obtained from blood. The receptors were sampled from a woman aged 25-40 years with Graves' hyperthyroidism that later progressed to Graves' ophthalmopathy.

A few counts support this clonotype. In DNA form, the CDR3 reads TGTGCCAGCCCTCGCGGGAGGGCCATCAATGAGCAGTTCTTC. This codes for CASPRGRAINEQFF. The V and J genes are TRBV19 and TRBJ2-1; the match to TRBD2 covers 9 bases. The V segment lost 9 bases and the J segment 6 bases; nucleotides outside the gene matches: 9. The CDR3 totals 14 residues. Germline V lookup: CDR1 LNHDA, CDR2 SQIVND (reference sequence).

The V call is TRBV7-2, the J call TRBJ2-5; tentatively, D is TRBD2 (5 bases). Trimming removed 5 bases at V and 3 bases at J, with 10 bases between. The CDR3 runs 13 residues. Germline V gene lookup returns CDR1 SGHTA and CDR2 FQGNSA. CDR3 sequence reads: CASSVAREETQYF. CDR3 DNA sequence: TGTGCCAGCAGCGTTGCGCGGGAAGAGACCCAGTACTTC.

This clonotype was seen ten or more times. The V call is TRBV5-6, the J call TRBJ2-5; 10 nucleotides align to TRBD2. This CDR3 contains 18 residues. Germline assignment: CDR1 SGHDT and CDR2 YYEEEE. Trimming cost V 1 base and J 4 bases; bases outside gene matches: 13. CDR3 in amino acids: CASSLQLAGVWLAETQYF. CDR3 coding DNA: TGTGCCAGCAGCTTGCAGCTAGCGGGAGTCTGGTTGGCAGAGACCCAGTACTTC.

This clonotype was seen many times. J is TRBJ1-1 and V is TRBV5-4; D is undetermined. This CDR3 region has 14 residues. Germline CDR1 and CDR2: SGHNT and YYREEE (reference sequence). Trimming took 5 bases from V and 1 from J, leaving 12 bases between them. The CDR3 loop reads CASRLRPQNTEAFF. For the CDR3, the DNA is TGTGCCAGCAGGTTGCGGCCCCAGAACACTGAAGCTTTCTTT.

The table lists this clonotype with many counts. The V gene is TRBV7-9, the J gene TRBJ2-1; TRBD1 or TRBD2 may be the D gene (6 bases each). Germline V lookup: CDR1 SEHNR, CDR2 FQNEAQ (reference sequence). The CDR3 consists of 12 residues. Trimming shortened V by 4 bases and J by 10 bases, and 11 bases separated the two germline ends. CDR3 coding DNA: TGTGCCAGCAGCTGGGGGGACACCGAGCAGTTCTTC. Translated, it gives CASSWGDTEQFF.

J is TRBJ2-3 and V is TRBV4-2; 10 bases line up with TRBD2. CDR3 length: 16 residues. Trimming removed 5 bases from V and 2 bases from J; junction bases left unmatched: 7. Germline V gene sequence: CDR1 LGHNA, CDR2 YNFKEQ. CDR3 protein: CASSATSGKDTDTQYF. DNA for the CDR3: TGTGCCAGCAGCGCCACTAGCGGGAAAGACACAGATACGCAGTATTTT.

This clonotype was seen ten or more times. The chain joins TRBV7-3 to TRBJ1-1; the D is unclear. V was cut by 5 bases and J by 1 base, with 11 bases left in between. The CDR3 contains 14 residues. CDR1 SGHTA and CDR2 FQGTGA come from the germline V gene. Here the CDR3 reads CASSLSRENTEAFF. As DNA, the CDR3 is TGTGCCAGCAGCCTCTCGCGCGAGAACACTGAAGCTTTCTTT.

This clonotype appeared many times. The genes are TRBV29-1 and TRBJ1-5; D gene uncertain. Germline V lookup: CDR1 SQVTM, CDR2 ANQGSEA. With 6 bases removed from V and 2 bases from J, the gap between germline ends came to 8 bases. This CDR3 is built from 12 residues. In DNA, the CDR3 is TGCAGCGTGGGGTCTGGCAATCAGCCCCAGCATTTT. Encoded protein: CSVGSGNQPQHF.

This clonotype was observed many times. The rearrangement uses TRBV18 and TRBJ2-3, with 7 bases matching TRBD1. CDR3 size: 14 residues. V trimming: 11 bases; J trimming: 0 bases; junction bases outside the gene matches: 8. Germline values: CDR1 KGHSH, CDR2 LQKENI. The CDR3 spells CAGRQGLSTDTQYF. The CDR3 coding sequence is TGTGCCGGCAGACAGGGTCTAAGCACAGATACGCAGTATTTT.

This clonotype came up many times. This chain joins TRBV20-1 and TRBJ2-7; 14 positions match TRBD2. V trimming: 6 bases; J trimming: 5 bases; junction bases outside the gene matches: 3. Per germline, CDR1 DFQATT and CDR2 SNEGSKA (reference sequence). This CDR3 region has 13 residues. CDR3 nucleotide sequence: TGCAGTGCCGAGGGACTAGCGGGAGACGAGCAGTACTTC. Amino acid sequence: CSAEGLAGDEQYF.

The chain has TRBV19 and TRBJ2-2; 7 nucleotides agree with TRBD2. The CDR3 totals 16 residues. Germline assignment: CDR1 LNHDA and CDR2 SQIVND (reference sequence). Trimming took 4 bases from V and 6 from J; bases not matched to a gene: 11. The CDR3 nucleotides read TGTGCCAGTAGTACGTCTGGCGGGAGCCCCCCCGGGGAGCTGTTTTTT. Amino acids: CASSTSGGSPPGELFF.

This clonotype showed up just a few times. With a much larger clone just one base away, this may be a read error. The chain has TRBV28 and TRBJ2-1, with 14 bases that match TRBD2. CDR1 and CDR2 (germline): MDHEN, SYDVKM. The V segment lost 8 bases and the J segment 7 bases; nucleotides outside the gene matches: 7. This CDR3 comprises 15 residues. The CDR3 nucleotides are TGTGCCAGCCGCTCCGGGACTAGCGGGAGTAATGAGCAGTTCTTC. Protein sequence: CASRSGTSGSNEQFF.

Ten or more counts support this clonotype. The V call is TRBV27, the J call TRBJ1-2; TRBD1 matches at 12 bases. CDR1 is MNHEY, CDR2 SMNVEV, per germline (reference sequence). CDR3 length equals 16 residues. Germline trimming cut 2 bases from V and 2 bases from J; bases unmatched to any gene: 3. Here the CDR3 DNA reads TGTGCCAGCAGTTTAGGGACAGGGGGCGTAAACTATGGCTACACCTTC. It yields the protein CASSLGTGGVNYGYTF.

The sample holds a few counts of this clonotype. This chain links TRBV7-6 with TRBJ2-1; TRBD2 agrees at 10 bases. Unmatched junction bases numbered 2, after V lost 5 bases and J lost 4 bases. Per germline, CDR1 SGHVS and CDR2 FNYEAQ. The CDR3 runs 14 residues. The CDR3 is CASSAAGGYNEQFF. CDR3 nucleotides: TGTGCCAGCAGCGCAGCGGGAGGGTACAATGAGCAGTTCTTC. Full variable domain (remainder filled in from reference TRBV7-6 and TRBJ2-1): GAGVSQSPRYKVTKRGQDVALRCDPISGHVSLYWYRQALGQGPEFLTYFNYEAQQDKSGLPNDRFSAERPEGSISTLTIQRTEQRDSAMYRCASSAAGGYNEQFFGPGTRLTVL.

This chain uses TRBV19 with TRBJ2-7; no clear D gene. With 4 bases removed from V and 0 bases from J, the gap between germline ends came to 7 bases. Germline values: CDR1 LNHDA, CDR2 SQIVND (reference sequence). This CDR3 spans 13 amino acids. In DNA, the CDR3 is TGTGCCAGTAGTAGTAGCTACTCCTACGAGCAGTACTTC. Its translation is CASSSSYSYEQYF.

This clonotype was counted at least ten times. This rearrangement joins TRBV18 to TRBJ2-1, with D unclear. CDR1 is KGHSH and CDR2 is LQKENI in the germline V gene. The CDR3 sequence is 13 residues long. V lost 1 base, J lost 7 bases, and 8 bases lay in between. This CDR3 is CASSPREVNEQFF. The CDR3 DNA reads TGTGCCAGCTCACCACGCGAAGTAAATGAGCAGTTCTTC.

This clonotype was found many times. This chain uses TRBV5-1 with TRBJ1-1; D gene ambiguous. The CDR3 spans 13 residues. V was trimmed by 4 bases and J by 2 bases, leaving 9 bases between them. From germline, CDR1 is SGHRS and CDR2 YFSETQ. The CDR3 region has the DNA TGCGCCAGCAGCACCGGGAGTAACACTGAAGCTTTCTTT. Translated: CASSTGSNTEAFF.

V is TRBV28 and J is TRBJ1-5; TRBD1 might be the D (5 bases). The germline V gene encodes CDR1 MDHEN and CDR2 SYDVKM. V was cut by 6 bases and J by 6 bases, with 24 bases left in between. The CDR3 runs 17 residues. The chain's CDR3 is CASSLAGVRSGLQPQHF. CDR3 DNA sequence: TGTGCCAGCAGCTTAGCGGGGGTCAGAAGTGGCCTTCAGCCCCAGCATTTT.

The chain's CDR3 is CASSILRGSTKPNTGELFF. The CDR3 DNA reads as TGTGCCAGTAGTATTCTACGGGGCTCCACTAAACCAAACACCGGGGAGCTGTTTTTT. The chain carries TRBV19 and TRBJ2-2; D could derive from TRBD1 or TRBD2 (5 bases each). CDR3 size: 19 residues. Trimming pared 3 bases from V and 2 bases from J, leaving 22 bases between. From germline, CDR1 is LNHDA and CDR2 SQIVND (reference sequence). The full variable domain, in which reference TRBV19 and TRBJ2-2 provide the parts outside the CDR3, is DGGITQSPKYLFRKEGQNVTLSCEQNLNHDAMYWYRQDPGQGLRLIYYSQIVNDFQKGDIAEGYSVSREKKESFPLTVTSAQKNPTAFYLCASSILRGSTKPNTGELFFGEGSRLTVL.

The sample holds a few counts of this clonotype. For the CDR3, the DNA is TGCAGTGCTAGAGATCGGGGAGCCGGAAACACCATATATTTT. It encodes CSARDRGAGNTIYF. The rearrangement links TRBV20-1 to TRBJ1-3, with no clear D. The CDR3 loop spans 14 amino acids. Trimming shortened V by 0 bases and J by 4 bases, and 10 bases separated the two germline ends. Germline V gene sequence: CDR1 DFQATT, CDR2 SNEGSKA (reference sequence).

The chain employs TRBV20-1 and TRBJ2-7, with 9 nucleotides matching TRBD2. Germline CDR1 reads DFQATT; CDR2 reads SNEGSKA (reference sequence). CDR3 length: 14 amino acids. Trimming at V came to 4 bases and at J to 2 bases, leaving 6 bases not matched to a gene. The CDR3: CSAKGLALTYEQYF. CDR3 DNA: TGCAGTGCTAAAGGACTAGCGCTTACCTACGAGCAGTACTTC.

The rearrangement links TRBV5-1 to TRBJ1-1, with a tentative D call TRBD1 (5 bases). The germline CDR1 and CDR2 sequences are SGHRS and YFSETQ. Trimming left V 1 base short and J 7 bases short, with 11 bases between. The CDR3 spans 13 residues. The CDR3 nucleotides are TGCGCCAGCAGCTTGATCTCCGGGGGTGAAGCTTTCTTT. This codes for CASSLISGGEAFF.

This clonotype was seen at least ten times. This CDR3 is CASRRTSSGANVLTF. The CDR3, as DNA: TGTGCCAGCAGGCGAACATCCTCTGGGGCCAACGTCCTGACTTTC. The rearrangement joins TRBV12-3 or TRBV12-4 to TRBJ2-6; no clear D gene. V lost 6 bases, J lost 0 bases, and 9 bases lay in between. The CDR3 has 15 amino acids.